This TCR beta chain was identified during a study of CXCR3-negative and CXCR3-positive naive CD8 T cells. Turning to the study itself: For each library, about 1.5 +/- 0.3 million TRB reads were obtained, about 135 million in total. Whole-study findings and limits: Diversity proved comparably high across both naive subsets and much lower in memory CD8+ cells. Memory cells differed in TRBV-TRBJ usage, but naive CXCR3-negative and CXCR3-positive cells had similar usage. Researchers report that CXCR3-positive naive cells carry more hydrophobic TRB CDR3s than CXCR3-negative naive cells.

This CDR3 comprises 15 residues. CDR1 is LGHNA and CDR2 is YNFKEQ in the germline V gene. Sorts performed in triplicate captured hundreds of thousands of cells each from every CD8+ T cell subset. As regards this clonotype: Its antigen is currently unknown.

UMI-labeled TRB cDNA libraries were prepared by 5' RACE. TCRdb re-called the 5' RACE reads and gives one entry per CDR3 protein, without DNA. The table gives about 110,000 distinct CDR3 sequences; the top ten clones make up more than 0.3% of it. The chain uses TRBV4-2 and TRBJ2-5; the D call of TRBD2 rests on TCRdb alone, since no DNA is present to check it. The sequence was obtained from a human donor in good health. Some clones in this sample may be carry-over from other donors' samples. Specimen: naive CXCR3+ CD8+ T cells from blood. Regarding subset: CD45RO-CCR7+CD27+CD95- naive CD8+ T cells expressing CXCR3 (TNR3+). CDR3 sequence reads: CASSPTSGDPETQYF.